Presented here are 15 T cell receptor beta chains from one specimen sequenced in a study of response to subunit inactivated influenza vaccine. TCRdb fed the RT-PCR reads into MiXCR, producing one record per CDR3 protein. The table includes hundreds of thousands of distinct CDR3 sequences, about 15% detected once. The source was PBMCs from blood, collected 14 to 15 days before vaccination. These receptors all come from a man aged 50 to 59 who received an inactivated influenza vaccine.

This clonotype has at least ten counts. The rearrangement uses TRBV29-1 and TRBJ2-5, with 8 nucleotides matching TRBD1. Trimming at V came to 5 bases and at J to 2 bases, leaving 19 bases not matched to a gene. CDR3 length: 18 amino acids. CDR1 and CDR2 from the germline V gene are SQVTM and ANQGSEA. The CDR3 region is CSVRPGTGANRLQETQYF. The CDR3 nucleotides read TGCAGCGTTCGACCCGGGACAGGCGCCAACCGGTTACAAGAGACCCAGTACTTC. Combining the CDR3 with reference TRBV29-1 and TRBJ2-5 gives the whole variable domain SAVISQKPSRDICQRGTSLTIQCQVDSQVTMMFWYRQQPGQSLTLIATANQGSEATYESGFVIDKFPISRPNLTFSTLTVSNMSPEDSSIYLCSVRPGTGANRLQETQYFGPGTRLLVL.

The V gene is TRBV6-2 or TRBV6-3, the J gene TRBJ2-3, with TRBD2 identical over 10 bases. This CDR3 is 16 amino acids long. With V trimmed by 4 bases and J by 1 base, 5 bases remained unmatched. Germline V gene lookup returns CDR1 MNHEY and CDR2 SVGEGT. For the CDR3, the DNA is TGTGCCAGCAGTTTAGCGGGGGGATGGGGCACAGATACGCAGTATTTT. It specifies CASSLAGGWGTDTQYF.

V gene TRBV29-1 combines with J gene TRBJ2-7; no firm D call. V was clipped by 3 bases and J by 8 bases, with 20 bases between them. The germline V gene has CDR1 SQVTM and CDR2 ANQGSEA. This CDR3 spans 14 amino acids. The CDR3 is CSVEYLVSLGKQYF. CDR3 bases: TGCAGCGTTGAGTACCTTGTGTCCCTGGGTAAGCAGTACTTC.

V and J are TRBV20-1 and TRBJ2-2, with 8 bases matching TRBD2. CDR1 is DFQATT, CDR2 SNEGSKA, per germline (reference sequence). The CDR3 has 14 amino acids. V gave up 5 bases and J gave up 8 bases; unmatched junction bases: 10. CDR3 region: CSAERGGRWGELFF. In DNA, the CDR3 is TGCAGTGCTGAAAGAGGCGGGAGGTGGGGGGAGCTGTTTTTT.

This chain joins TRBV6-5 and TRBJ2-7, with 8 positions matching TRBD2. V shed 6 bases and J 2 bases; nucleotides not matched to a gene: 6. The CDR3 is 14 amino acids. Looked up from germline, CDR1 is MNHEY and CDR2 is SVGAGI. The CDR3 DNA follows: TGTGCCAGCAGCTACGGACTAGCAACCTACGAGCAGTACTTC. It is translated as CASSYGLATYEQYF.

This clonotype was picked up a small number of times. The chain combines TRBV19 with TRBJ2-2; D unclear. This CDR3 has 17 residues. In germline, CDR1 is LNHDA, CDR2 SQIVND (reference sequence). Deletions cut 3 bases from V and 0 bases from J, with 14 bases between. The CDR3 nucleotides read TGTGCCAGTAGTATTAGAGTGAGTCTTTCGAACACCGGGGAGCTGTTTTTT. This codes for CASSIRVSLSNTGELFF.

This clonotype was detected only a few times. This chain links TRBV19 with TRBJ1-5, with a weak D call TRBD1 (5 bases). Trimming pared 1 base from V and 0 bases from J, leaving 10 bases between. The length of the CDR3 is 16 residues. Germline V gene lookup returns CDR1 LNHDA and CDR2 SQIVND (reference sequence). CDR3 coding DNA: TGTGCCAGTAGTATAGCCGGGACTTATAGCAATCAGCCCCAGCATTTT. Translation gives CASSIAGTYSNQPQHF.

The rearrangement uses TRBV15 and TRBJ1-5; D is unclear. The CDR3 consists of 16 residues. Trimming took 0 bases from V and 2 from J, leaving 11 bases between them. Germline V lookup: CDR1 LNHNV, CDR2 YYDKDF (reference sequence). The CDR3 DNA is TGTGCCACCAGCAGAGATTCGTTGGGTGGCAATCAGCCCCAGCATTTT. Its protein is CATSRDSLGGNQPQHF.

This clonotype appeared a few times. The rearrangement uses TRBV2 and TRBJ2-6; D might be TRBD2 (6 bases). V lost 3 bases and J lost 0, with 12 bases in between. Germline V gene sequence: CDR1 SNHLY, CDR2 FYNNEI. The CDR3 is 17 residues long. CDR3 nucleotide sequence: TGTGCCAGCAGTGACGAGGGAGGCTCCTCTGGGGCCAACGTCCTGACTTTC. Protein sequence: CASSDEGGSSGANVLTF.

A few counts support this clonotype. The chain has TRBV5-1 and TRBJ2-5; D uncertain. Trimming pared 2 bases from V and 2 bases from J, leaving 13 bases between. CDR1 is SGHRS and CDR2 is YFSETQ in the germline V gene. This CDR3 has 15 residues. The CDR3 loop reads CASSLSVGVQETQYF. CDR3 nucleotides: TGCGCCAGCAGCTTATCAGTGGGCGTTCAAGAGACCCAGTACTTC.

V is TRBV12-3 or TRBV12-4 and J is TRBJ2-1, with a possible D match to TRBD1 (5 bases). Trimming removed 5 bases from V and 5 bases from J, with 10 bases in between. The CDR3 totals 13 residues. The CDR3 DNA reads TGTGCCAGCAGTGGGCAGGGTCACAATGAGCAGTTCTTC. This encodes CASSGQGHNEQFF.

This clonotype occurred many times. The genes are TRBV10-3 and TRBJ2-5; the D gene is possibly TRBD2 (5 bases). Trimming removed 2 bases from V and 0 bases from J, with 10 bases in between. The CDR3 length is 15 residues. Germline CDR1 and CDR2: ENHRY and SYGVKD. DNA of the CDR3: TGTGCCATCAGTGAGGCACTACTAGACCAAGAGACCCAGTACTTC. Amino acids: CAISEALLDQETQYF.

CDR3 sequence (DNA): TGCAGTGCTCCCCGAGCAGGGCTTGGGGCCAACGTCCTGACTTTC. This translates into CSAPRAGLGANVLTF. This chain uses TRBV20-1 with TRBJ2-6; a possible D gene is TRBD1 (5 bases). The germline V and J ends were trimmed by 5 bases and 3 bases, with 14 bases remaining between them. This CDR3 is built from 15 residues. Germline lookup yields CDR1 DFQATT and CDR2 SNEGSKA (reference sequence).

This clonotype came up a few times. The V call is TRBV4-3, the J call TRBJ2-3; D possibly corresponds to TRBD2 (7 bases). This CDR3 spans 16 amino acids. Trimming removed 3 bases from V and 0 bases from J, with 13 bases in between. Germline lookup yields CDR1 LGHNA and CDR2 YSLEER. CDR3 protein: CASSHDRGASTDTQYF. CDR3 sequence (DNA): TGCGCCAGCAGCCACGACCGGGGGGCTAGCACAGATACGCAGTATTTT.

The V call is TRBV20-1, the J call TRBJ1-5, with unresolved D. V lost 0 bases to trimming and J lost 4 bases, with 10 bases between them. Germline CDR1 reads DFQATT; CDR2 reads SNEGSKA (reference sequence). The CDR3 length is 14 residues. The CDR3 nucleotides read TGCAGTGCTAGAGATGTAGAAGGTAATCAGCCCCAGCATTTT. Protein product: CSARDVEGNQPQHF.